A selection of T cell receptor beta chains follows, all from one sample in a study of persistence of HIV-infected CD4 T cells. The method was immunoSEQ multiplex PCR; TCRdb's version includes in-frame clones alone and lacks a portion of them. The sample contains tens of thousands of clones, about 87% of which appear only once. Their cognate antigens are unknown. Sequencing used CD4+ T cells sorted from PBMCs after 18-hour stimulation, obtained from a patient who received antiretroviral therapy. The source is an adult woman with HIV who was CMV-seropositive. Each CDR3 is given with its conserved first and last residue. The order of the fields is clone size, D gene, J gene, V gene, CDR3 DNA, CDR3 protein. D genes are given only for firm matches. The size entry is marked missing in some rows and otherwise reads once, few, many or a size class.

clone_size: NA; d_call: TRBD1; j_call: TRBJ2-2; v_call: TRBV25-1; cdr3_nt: TGTGCCAGCGAAGACAGGGTTAGCGGGGAGCTGTTTTTT; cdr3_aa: CASEDRVSGELFF
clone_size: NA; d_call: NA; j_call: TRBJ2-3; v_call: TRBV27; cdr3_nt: TGTGCCAGCAGTTTAGGCGGGGCCACAGATACGCAGTATTTT; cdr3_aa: CASSLGGATDTQYF
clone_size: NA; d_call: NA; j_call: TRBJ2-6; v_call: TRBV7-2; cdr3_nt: TGTGCCAGCAGCTTAGCGCCAGCCTCTGGGGCCAACGTCCTGACTTTC; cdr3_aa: CASSLAPASGANVLTF
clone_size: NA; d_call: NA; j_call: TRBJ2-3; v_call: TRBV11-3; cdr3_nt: TGTGCCAGCAGCCCTTATTCCGGGGGCGAGCCAGATACGCAGTATTTT; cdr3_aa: CASSPYSGGEPDTQYF
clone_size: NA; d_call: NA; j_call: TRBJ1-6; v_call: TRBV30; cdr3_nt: TGTGCCTGGACCGGACAGTTTAATTCACCCCTCCACTTT; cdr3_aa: CAWTGQFNSPLHF
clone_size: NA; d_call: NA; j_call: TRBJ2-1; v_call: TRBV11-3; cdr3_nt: TGTGCCAGCAGCTTCGAATTGGACAATGAGCAGTTCTTC; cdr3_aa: CASSFELDNEQFF
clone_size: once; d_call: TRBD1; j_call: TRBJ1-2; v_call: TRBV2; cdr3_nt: TGTGCCAGCAGTCAAACAGCGACAGGGACGTATGGCTACACCTTC; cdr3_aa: CASSQTATGTYGYTF
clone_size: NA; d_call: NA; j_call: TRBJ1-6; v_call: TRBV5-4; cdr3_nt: TGTGCCAGCAGCTCGGACGGCTTATTGGATTCACCCCTCCACTTT; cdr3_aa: CASSSDGLLDSPLHF
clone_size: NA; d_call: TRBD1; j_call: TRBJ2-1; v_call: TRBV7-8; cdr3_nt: TGTGCCAGCAGCTCTGGGACAGTAAGAAATGAGCAGTTCTTC; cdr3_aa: CASSSGTVRNEQFF
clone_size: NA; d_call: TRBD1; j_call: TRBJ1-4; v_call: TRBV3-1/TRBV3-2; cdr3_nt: TGTGCCAGCAGTTACAGGGGACCTAATGAAAAACTGTTTTTT; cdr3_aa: CASSYRGPNEKLFF
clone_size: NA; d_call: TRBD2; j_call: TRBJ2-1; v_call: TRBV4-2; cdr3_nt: TGTGCCAGCAGCCAAGGACTAGCGGGGGGCAATGAGCAGTTCTTC; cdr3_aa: CASSQGLAGGNEQFF
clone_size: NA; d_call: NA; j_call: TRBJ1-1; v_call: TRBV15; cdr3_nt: TGTGCCACCAGCACGATGGACTCAAGCACTGAAGCTTTCTTT; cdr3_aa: CATSTMDSSTEAFF
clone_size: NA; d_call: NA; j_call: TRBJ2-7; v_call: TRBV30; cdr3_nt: TGTGCCTGGACAGGGGATGGCAACGAGCAGTACTTC; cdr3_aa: CAWTGDGNEQYF
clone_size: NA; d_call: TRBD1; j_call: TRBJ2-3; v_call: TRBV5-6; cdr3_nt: TGTGCCAGCAGCCCGGGACAGGGTAGGAATTTGGATACGCAGTATTTT; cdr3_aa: CASSPGQGRNLDTQYF
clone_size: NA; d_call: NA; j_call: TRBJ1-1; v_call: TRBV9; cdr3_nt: TGTGCCAGCAGCGTATTAGTTAACACTGAAGCTTTCTTT; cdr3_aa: CASSVLVNTEAFF
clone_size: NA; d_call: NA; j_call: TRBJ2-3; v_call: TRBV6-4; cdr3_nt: TGTGCCAGCAGTGATGAATGGGGGGATACGCAGTATTTT; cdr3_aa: CASSDEWGDTQYF
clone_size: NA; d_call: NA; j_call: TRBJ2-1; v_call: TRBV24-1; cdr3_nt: TGTGCCACCAGTGATCCCGGTTCCCTCAACAATGAGCAGTTCTTC; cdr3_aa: CATSDPGSLNNEQFF
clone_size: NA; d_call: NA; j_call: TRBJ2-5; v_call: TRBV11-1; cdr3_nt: TGTGCCAGCAGCTTAGCCCTAGGGCAAGAGACCCAGTACTTC; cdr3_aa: CASSLALGQETQYF
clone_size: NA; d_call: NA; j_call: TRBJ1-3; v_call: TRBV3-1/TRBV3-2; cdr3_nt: TGTGCCAGCAGCGGCGGGGCTCCCATTTACACGCGAAACACCATATATTTT; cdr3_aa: CASSGGAPIYTRNTIYF
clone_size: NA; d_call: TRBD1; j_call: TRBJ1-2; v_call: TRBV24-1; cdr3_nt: TGTGCCACCAGTGCCCCATTCAGGGGGTATGGCTACACCTTC; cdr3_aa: CATSAPFRGYGYTF
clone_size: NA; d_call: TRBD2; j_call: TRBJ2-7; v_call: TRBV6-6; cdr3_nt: TGTGCCAGCAGTTACAGGGCGGGGGGAAACCACGAGCAGTACTTC; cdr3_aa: CASSYRAGGNHEQYF
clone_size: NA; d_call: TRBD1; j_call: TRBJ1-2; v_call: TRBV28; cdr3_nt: TGTGCCAGCAGTGGGACAGGGAGAGGCCGGTCGGACTACACCTTC; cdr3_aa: CASSGTGRGRSDYTF
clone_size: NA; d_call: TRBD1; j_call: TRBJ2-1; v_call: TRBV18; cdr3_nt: TGTGCCAGCTCAGCCTACAGGGGGCCTGAGCAGTTCTTC; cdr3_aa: CASSAYRGPEQFF
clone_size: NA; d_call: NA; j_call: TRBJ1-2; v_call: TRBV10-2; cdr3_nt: TGCGCCAGCCGGGACGTCGAACCGCGGGGCTACACCTTC; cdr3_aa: CASRDVEPRGYTF
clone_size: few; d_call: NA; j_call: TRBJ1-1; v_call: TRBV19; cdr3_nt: TGTGCCAGTAGTCCCCGATGGGCCATGAACACTGAAGCTTTCTTT; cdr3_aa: CASSPRWAMNTEAFF
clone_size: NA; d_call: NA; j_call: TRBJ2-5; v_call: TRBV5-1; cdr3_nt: TGCGCCAGCAGCTTGGCCGACAGCCAAGAGACCCAGTACTTC; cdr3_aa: CASSLADSQETQYF
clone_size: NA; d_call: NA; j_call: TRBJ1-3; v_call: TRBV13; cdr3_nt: TGTGCCAGCAGCTTAGGACCACAGGGTGGAACTGGAAACACCATATATTTT; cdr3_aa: CASSLGPQGGTGNTIYF
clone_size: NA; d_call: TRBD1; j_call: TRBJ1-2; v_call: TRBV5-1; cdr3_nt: TGCGCCAGCAGCTTGGACAGGGGGCAGGGGTCAGGCGGCTACACCTTC; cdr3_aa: CASSLDRGQGSGGYTF
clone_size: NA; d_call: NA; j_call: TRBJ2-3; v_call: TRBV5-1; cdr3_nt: TGCGCCAGCAGCGAGTATGGCGGGGATACGCAGTATTTT; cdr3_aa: CASSEYGGDTQYF
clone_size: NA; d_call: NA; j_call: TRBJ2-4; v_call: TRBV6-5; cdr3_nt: TGTGCCAGCAGTTACGCGACCGGGGTCAAAAACATTCAGTACTTC; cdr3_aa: CASSYATGVKNIQYF
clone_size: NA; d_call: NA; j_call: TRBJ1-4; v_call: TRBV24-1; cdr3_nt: TGTGCCACCAGTGATGGGACGGCAACTAATGAAAAACTGTTTTTT; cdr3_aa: CATSDGTATNEKLFF
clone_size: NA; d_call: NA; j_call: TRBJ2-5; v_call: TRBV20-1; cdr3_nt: TGCAGTGCTAGAGATTTAGAGACCCAGTACTTC; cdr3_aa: CSARDLETQYF
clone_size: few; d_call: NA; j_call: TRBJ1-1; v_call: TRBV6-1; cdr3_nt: TGTGCCAGCAGTGAAAGGGGAGGGAACACTGAAGCTTTCTTT; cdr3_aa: CASSERGGNTEAFF
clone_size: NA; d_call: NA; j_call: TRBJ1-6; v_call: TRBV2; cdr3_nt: TGTGCCGGTCAATCGGGCACCTACAGCTCCTATAATTCACCCCTCCACTTT; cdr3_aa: CAGQSGTYSSYNSPLHF
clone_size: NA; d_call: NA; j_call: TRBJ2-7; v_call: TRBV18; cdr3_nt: TGTGCCAGCTCACCACCGGGGTTGGATGAGCAGTACTTC; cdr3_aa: CASSPPGLDEQYF
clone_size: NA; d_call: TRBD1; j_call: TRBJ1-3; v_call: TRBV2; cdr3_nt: TGTGCCAGCAGTGAAACCGGGACAGGGCTAAACACCATATATTTT; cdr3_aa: CASSETGTGLNTIYF
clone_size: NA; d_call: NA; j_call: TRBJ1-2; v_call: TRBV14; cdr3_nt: TGTGCCAGCAGCCAAGATCAGCCCACCCCCTATAGCGGCTACACCTTC; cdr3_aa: CASSQDQPTPYSGYTF
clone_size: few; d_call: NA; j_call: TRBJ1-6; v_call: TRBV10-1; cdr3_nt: TGCGCCAGCAGTGAGTCGCAAGGGAGGGAGGGGTGGTGGTCTGAATCCTATAATTCACCCCTCCACTTT; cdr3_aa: CASSESQGREGWWSESYNSPLHF
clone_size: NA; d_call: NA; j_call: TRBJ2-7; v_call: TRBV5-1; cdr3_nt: TGCGCCAGCAGCTTGGCGGGTAGGATTTCGGACGAGCAGTACTTC; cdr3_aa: CASSLAGRISDEQYF
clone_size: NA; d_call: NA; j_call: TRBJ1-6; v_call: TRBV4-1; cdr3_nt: TGCGCCAGCAGCCAAGAGGGCAGGGTAGTTTCACCCCTCCACTTT; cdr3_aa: CASSQEGRVVSPLHF
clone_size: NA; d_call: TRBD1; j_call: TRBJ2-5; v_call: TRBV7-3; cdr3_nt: TGTGCCAGCAGTCGACAGGGGGCGGGGGAGACCCAGTACTTC; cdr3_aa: CASSRQGAGETQYF
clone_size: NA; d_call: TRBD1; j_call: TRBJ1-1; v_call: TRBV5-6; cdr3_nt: TGTGCCAGCAGAACCGGGACAGGGCGGTTGTCTTTCTTT; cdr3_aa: CASRTGTGRLSFF
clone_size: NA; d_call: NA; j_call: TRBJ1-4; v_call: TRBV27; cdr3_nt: TGTGCCAGCAGTTTATTTCAGGCTGGAAATGAAAAACTGTTTTTT; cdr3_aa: CASSLFQAGNEKLFF
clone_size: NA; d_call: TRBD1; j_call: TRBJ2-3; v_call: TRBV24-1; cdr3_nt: TGTGCCACCGGGACAGAACGCACAGATACGCAGTATTTT; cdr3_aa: CATGTERTDTQYF